This T cell receptor beta chain was identified during a study of long-term antiretroviral therapy in people with HIV. Turning to this clone: The antigen is not known.

None of the participants with HIV were treated outside the United States. Cryopreserved PBMC samples of about 1-10 million cells were used for DNA extraction. The V end lost 5 bases, the J end lost 4 bases, and 11 bases lay between the germline ends. This CDR3 comprises 14 residues. Germline-derived CDR1 and CDR2 are MNHNY and SVGAGI (reference sequence). Survey-level immunoSEQ v3.0 assays were run. Samples were sequenced targeting roughly 40,000-50,000 T-cell genomes each. Assay: immunoSEQ multiplex PCR; the TCRdb copy retains only in-frame clones and omits some. The table includes about 48,000 clones, around 80% detected once. Study-wide results and caveats: CDR3 lengths in HIV samples spanned a narrower range than controls.

Sample: unsorted PBMCs, taken 0.8 years after starting antiretroviral therapy. The TCR comes from a young woman with HIV. The chain recombines TRBV6-6 with TRBJ2-2; unclear D gene. For the CDR3, the DNA is TGTGCCAGCAGTACCTTTACCAGCACCGGGGAGCTGTTTTTT. Protein sequence: CASSTFTSTGELFF.